These 30 T cell receptor beta chains share one sample of origin, sequenced in a study of human CD4 T cells and Enterobacteriaceae (dated by TCRdb to 2020 to 2021). Memory CD4+ T cells, defined as all CD4+ cells except CD45RA+CCR7+CD95- naive cells, were FACS-sorted on a FACSAria III to over 95% purity. Preparation of the library involved the immunoSEQ multiplex PCR assay. Held by TCRdb, this immuneACCESS table contains in-frame sequences only and omits some clones. Under half of the omission traces to an unresolved V gene where checked; the cause of the rest is unknown. This sample comprises under 35,000 clones, approximately 84% of them detected only once. The top ten constitute approximately 1.5% of the sample. Sequencing was carried out using memory CD4+ T cells from blood. The cell subset or site label here, explained by the study, means: total memory CD4 T cells sorted directly ex vivo, unstimulated. The receptors shown here come from a human donor in good health.

V gene TRBV5-1 combines with J gene TRBJ1-6; no firm D call. Trimming took 5 bases from V and 7 from J, leaving 19 bases between them. Looked up from germline, CDR1 is SGHRS and CDR2 is YFSETQ. CDR3 length: 16 amino acids. The CDR3 DNA reads as TGCGCCAGCAGTCCCGCGGGAGGTGGTCAAAATTCACCCCTCCACTTT. The encoded protein is CASSPAGGGQNSPLHF. The whole variable domain, filled in from reference TRBV5-1 and TRBJ1-6, reads KAGVTQTPRYLIKTRGQQVTLSCSPISGHRSVSWYQQTPGQGLQFLFEYFSETQRNKGNFPGRFSGRQFSNSRSEMNVSTLELGDSALYLCASSPAGGGQNSPLHFGNGTRLTVT.

The V gene is TRBV6-1, the J gene TRBJ2-7; 7 bases align to TRBD1. The germline V gene has CDR1 MNHNS and CDR2 SASEGT. The CDR3 is made up of 12 amino acids. Trimming cost V 2 bases and J 6 bases; bases outside gene matches: 1. CDR3 nucleotide sequence: TGTGCCAGCAGTGAAACAGGGGTCGAGCAGTACTTC. Protein: CASSETGVEQYF.

V usage is TRBV7-9 and J usage is TRBJ1-1; perhaps TRBD1 as D (6 bases). V lost 2 bases to trimming and J lost 0 bases, with 10 bases between them. This CDR3 has 15 amino acids. CDR1 and CDR2 (germline): SEHNR, FQNEAQ (reference sequence). The chain's CDR3 is CASSLRDIMNTEAFF. CDR3 sequence (DNA): TGTGCCAGCAGCTTAAGGGACATCATGAACACTGAAGCTTTCTTT.

On this clone: Given a much more abundant clone one base away, this may be a read error. The chain combines TRBV12-1 with TRBJ1-1; whether TRBD1, the table's D call, matches the DNA was not checked. TRBV12-1 is flagged as a pseudogene. The CDR3 is made up of 16 amino acids. The CDR3 is CASSGTGQGAYTEAFF. DNA for the CDR3: TGTGCCAGCAGCGGCACGGGACAGGGGGCTTACACTGAAGCTTTCTTT.

The genes are TRBV5-1 and TRBJ1-1, with D unclear. There are 14 residues in the CDR3. Germline-derived CDR1 and CDR2 are SGHRS and YFSETQ. Trimming removed 2 bases from V and 1 base from J, with 9 bases in between. Written as DNA, the CDR3 is TGCGCCAGCAGCTTAGGGCGGGAGAACACTGAAGCTTTCTTT. It translates to CASSLGRENTEAFF.

The count of this clone is one. The CDR3 loop reads CASSFPGWADFSYEQYF. The DNA for the CDR3 is TGTGCCAGCAGCTTTCCCGGATGGGCAGATTTTTCCTACGAGCAGTACTTC. The gene calls are TRBV5-6 and TRBJ2-7; no clear D. The CDR3 contains 17 residues. The V end lost 2 bases, the J end lost 1 base, and 19 bases lay between the germline ends. Germline V gene lookup returns CDR1 SGHDT and CDR2 YYEEEE.

The chain combines TRBV30 with TRBJ2-7; D is uncertain. Trimming stripped 3 bases from V and 3 bases from J, with 9 bases between. The CDR3 has 12 residues. Looked up from germline, CDR1 is GTSNPN and CDR2 is SVGIG (reference sequence). CDR3 nucleotide sequence: TGTGCCTGGAGCCGAGAGAGCTACGAGCAGTACTTC. It encodes CAWSRESYEQYF.

The chain combines TRBV18 with TRBJ2-2, with 9 bases aligning to TRBD1. This CDR3 has 18 residues. Germline CDR1 and CDR2: KGHSH and LQKENI. V dropped 2 bases and J dropped 1; count of bases not matched to a gene: 8. CDR3 loop: CASSPRGQGSLNTGELFF. Here the CDR3 DNA reads TGTGCCAGCTCACCAAGGGGACAGGGATCATTGAACACCGGGGAGCTGTTTTTT.

This sequence joins TRBV19 and TRBJ2-7, with 8 nucleotides matching TRBD1. The CDR3 is made up of 14 amino acids. V lost 1 base to trimming and J lost 2 bases; unmatched junction nucleotides: 1. Germline V gives CDR1 LNHDA, CDR2 SQIVND (reference sequence). DNA for the CDR3: TGTGCCAGTAGTATAGTACAGGGGGCCTACGAGCAGTACTTC. Amino acids: CASSIVQGAYEQYF.

The count of this clone is one. The gene calls are TRBV30 and TRBJ2-1, with D maybe TRBD2 (7 bases). V lost 3 bases to trimming and J lost 7 bases, with 16 bases between them. Germline V gene sequence: CDR1 GTSNPN, CDR2 SVGIG (reference sequence). The CDR3 loop spans 14 amino acids. The CDR3: CAWRGGEGRNEQFF. CDR3 in DNA: TGTGCCTGGAGAGGGGGGGAGGGCCGGAATGAGCAGTTCTTC.

This clone was observed a handful of times. The J gene is TRBJ2-2, the V gene TRBV2, with 10 positions matching TRBD2. Unmatched junction bases numbered 5, after V lost 6 bases and J lost 1 base. The CDR3 runs 16 residues. Germline CDR1 SNHLY, CDR2 FYNNEI. As DNA, the CDR3 is TGTGCCAGCAGGAGTGGACTAGCGGAGAACACCGGGGAGCTGTTTTTT. As protein: CASRSGLAENTGELFF.

The V call is TRBV5-1, the J call TRBJ2-1; tentatively, D is TRBD1 or TRBD2 (5 bases each). This CDR3 is 21 amino acids long. Germline assignment: CDR1 SGHRS and CDR2 YFSETQ. V was cut by 2 bases and J by 0 bases, with 27 bases left in between. CDR3 sequence (DNA): TGCGCCAGCAGCTTCCCCCCATATATGGCAGGGTCCGAGGGCTCCTACAATGAGCAGTTCTTC. It codes for CASSFPPYMAGSEGSYNEQFF.

This clone was counted once. The chain uses TRBV30 and TRBJ1-4, with TRBD1 matching over 8 bases. The CDR3 sequence is 14 residues long. Germline V gene sequence: CDR1 GTSNPN, CDR2 SVGIG (reference sequence). V lost 5 bases, J lost 7 bases, and 9 bases stayed unmatched. The CDR3 reads CAWRTGWGGEKLFF. As DNA, the CDR3 is TGTGCCTGGCGGACAGGGTGGGGAGGTGAAAAACTGTTTTTT.

This chain uses TRBV20-1 with TRBJ2-1, with D hard to call. The V gene lost 3 bases and the J gene lost 4 bases, with 4 bases spanning the gap. The germline gives CDR1 DFQATT, CDR2 SNEGSKA (reference sequence). This CDR3 is 11 amino acids long. CDR3 amino acids: CSASYYNEQFF. CDR3 bases: TGCAGTGCTAGCTATTACAATGAGCAGTTCTTC.

This chain joins TRBV5-1 and TRBJ1-1; 8 bases line up with TRBD1. V lost 1 base and J lost 5; bases outside the gene matches: 7. Looked up from germline, CDR1 is SGHRS and CDR2 is YFSETQ. The CDR3 extends over 15 amino acids. The CDR3 nucleotides are TGCGCCAGCAGCTTGTCAGGGGGCCAGGGGACTGAAGCTTTCTTT. Translated, it gives CASSLSGGQGTEAFF.

This chain joins TRBV5-1 and TRBJ2-1, with D possibly TRBD2 on 5 matching bases. CDR3 size: 14 residues. Looked up from germline, CDR1 is SGHRS and CDR2 is YFSETQ. Trimming pared 0 bases from V and 7 bases from J, leaving 11 bases between. The CDR3, as DNA: TGCGCCAGCAGCTTGGGAGGGCCGGGGAATGAGCAGTTCTTC. Protein product: CASSLGGPGNEQFF.

The V gene is TRBV5-5, the J gene TRBJ2-7; 10 bases fit TRBD1. Losses at the gene ends were 4 bases for V and 7 bases for J; bases not matched to a gene: 14. In germline, CDR1 is SGHKS, CDR2 YYEKEE (reference sequence). This CDR3 is built from 16 residues. The CDR3: CASSLTGDRGFREQYF. CDR3 nucleotides: TGTGCCAGCAGCCTCACAGGGGACAGGGGATTTCGGGAGCAGTACTTC.

This rearrangement joins TRBV4-1 to TRBJ2-1; 8 bases are a match to TRBD2. The germline CDR1 and CDR2 sequences are MGHRA and YSYEKL. This CDR3 spans 15 amino acids. The junction had 3 bases not matched to a gene; V was cut back by 1 base and J by 4 bases. The CDR3 DNA reads TGCGCCAGCAGCCAAGTAAGCGGGAGATACAATGAGCAGTTCTTC. Encoded protein: CASSQVSGRYNEQFF.

This chain links TRBV6-5 with TRBJ2-2; D not certain. Germline assignment: CDR1 MNHEY and CDR2 SVGAGI. Trimming left V 7 bases short and J 4 bases short, with 13 bases between. This CDR3 spans 14 amino acids. The CDR3 protein is CASTRDGFTGELFF. CDR3 nucleotide sequence: TGTGCCAGCACTAGAGACGGATTCACCGGGGAGCTGTTTTTT.

The rearrangement joins TRBV2 to TRBJ1-5, with D perhaps matching TRBD1 (5 bases). Germline V gives CDR1 SNHLY, CDR2 FYNNEI. The CDR3 is 14 amino acids. Trimming shortened V by 6 bases and J by 2 bases, and 11 bases separated the two germline ends. CDR3 coding DNA: TGTGCCAGCAGCGCAGGGACGGGCAATCAGCCCCAGCATTTT. Translation: CASSAGTGNQPQHF.

The sample holds a few counts of this clone. J is TRBJ2-7 and V is TRBV30, with TRBD2 as a possible D gene (5 bases). The germline V and J ends were trimmed by 5 bases and 0 bases, with 11 bases remaining between them. From germline, CDR1 is GTSNPN and CDR2 SVGIG (reference sequence). CDR3 length: 13 residues. CDR3 in DNA: TGTGCCTGGGACCACGGGATCTCCTACGAGCAGTACTTC. Translation gives CAWDHGISYEQYF. The full variable domain, completed using reference TRBV30 and TRBJ2-7, is SQTIHQWPATLVQPVGSPLSLECTVEGTSNPNLYWYRQAAGRGLQLLFYSVGIGQISSEVPQNLSASRPQDRQFILSSKKLLLSDSGFYLCAWDHGISYEQYFGPGTRLTVT.

The gene calls are TRBV18 and TRBJ1-3, with D perhaps TRBD1 (5 bases). This CDR3 region has 13 residues. Trimming left V 2 bases short and J 4 bases short, with 6 bases between. Germline V gene data show CDR1 as KGHSH and CDR2 as LQKENI. The CDR3 nucleotides read TGTGCCAGCTCACCAGGGGCCGGAAACACCATATATTTT. Its protein product is CASSPGAGNTIYF. The complete variable domain, with remaining parts taken from reference TRBV18 and TRBJ1-3, reads NAGVMQNPRHLVRRRGQEARLRCSPMKGHSHVYWYRQLPEEGLKFMVYLQKENIIDESGMPKERFSAEFPKEGPSILRIQQVVRGDSAAYFCASSPGAGNTIYFGEGSWLTVV.

V gene TRBV28 combines with J gene TRBJ2-7; D uncertain. This CDR3 is 15 amino acids long. Germline lookup yields CDR1 MDHEN and CDR2 SYDVKM. The V end lost 7 bases, the J end lost 0 bases, and 16 bases lay between the germline ends. CDR3 in DNA: TGTGCCAGCATCTCCCCTGCACTCCCCTCCTACGAGCAGTACTTC. Protein product: CASISPALPSYEQYF.

The rearrangement uses TRBV5-1 and TRBJ2-7, with a tentative D call TRBD1 (6 bases). Germline V gives CDR1 SGHRS, CDR2 YFSETQ. The CDR3 loop spans 15 amino acids. The V end was cut by 0 bases, the J end by 4 bases, with 14 bases between. CDR3 amino acids: CASSLAPQGSYEQYF. The DNA for the CDR3 is TGCGCCAGCAGCTTGGCCCCCCAGGGGTCTTACGAGCAGTACTTC.

V is TRBV4-2 and J is TRBJ2-1, with 13 nucleotides matching TRBD2. With V trimmed by 1 base and J by 12 bases, 9 bases remained unmatched. This CDR3 region has 16 residues. Germline loops: CDR1 LGHNA, CDR2 YNFKEQ. The CDR3 DNA reads TGTGCCAGCAGCCAAGCGGAGAGGACTAGCGGGAGTGGGCAGTTCTTC. This translates into CASSQAERTSGSGQFF.

The CDR3 DNA sequence: TGTGCCAGCAGTCGGGATTGGGCCGGGGAGCTGTTTTTT. This encodes CASSRDWAGELFF. The chain employs TRBV27 and TRBJ2-2; D perhaps matches TRBD2 (5 bases). This CDR3 is 13 amino acids long. Deletions cut 5 bases from V and 6 bases from J, with 10 bases between. Germline CDR1 reads MNHEY; CDR2 reads SMNVEV (reference sequence).

V gene TRBV27 combines with J gene TRBJ2-5; 7 bases are a match to TRBD2. The CDR3 loop spans 13 amino acids. J lost 5 bases, V lost 7 bases, and 7 bases had no gene match. CDR1 and CDR2 (germline): MNHEY, SMNVEV (reference sequence). The CDR3 DNA follows: TGTGCCAGCAAACTAGCGCCCTTCGAGACCCAGTACTTC. Translating it yields CASKLAPFETQYF.

The J gene is TRBJ1-1, the V gene TRBV7-9; 8 bases agree with TRBD1. The CDR3 sequence is 16 residues long. The V segment lost 3 bases and the J segment 3 bases; nucleotides outside the gene matches: 9. Per the germline V gene, CDR1 is SEHNR and CDR2 is FQNEAQ (reference sequence). This CDR3 is CASSLGQDISDTEAFF. CDR3 DNA sequence: TGTGCCAGCAGCTTGGGACAGGATATATCGGACACTGAAGCTTTCTTT.

The chain is built from TRBV6-6 and TRBJ2-2, with 8 nucleotides matching TRBD2. The length of the CDR3 is 16 residues. CDR1 is MNHNY and CDR2 is SVGAGI in the germline V gene (reference sequence). Germline trimming cut 6 bases from V and 6 bases from J; bases unmatched to any gene: 12. The CDR3 region is CASSPPSGRGAGELFF. CDR3 sequence (DNA): TGTGCCAGCAGCCCACCCAGCGGGAGAGGGGCCGGGGAGCTGTTTTTT.

V usage is TRBV10-1 and J usage is TRBJ1-1; D gene unclear. The length of the CDR3 is 13 residues. With 6 bases removed from V and 0 bases from J, the gap between germline ends came to 8 bases. CDR1 is WNHNN, CDR2 SYGVQD, per germline (reference sequence). The DNA of the CDR3 is TGCGCCAGCAGCCGGCAGGTGAACACTGAAGCTTTCTTT. This sequence encodes CASSRQVNTEAFF.